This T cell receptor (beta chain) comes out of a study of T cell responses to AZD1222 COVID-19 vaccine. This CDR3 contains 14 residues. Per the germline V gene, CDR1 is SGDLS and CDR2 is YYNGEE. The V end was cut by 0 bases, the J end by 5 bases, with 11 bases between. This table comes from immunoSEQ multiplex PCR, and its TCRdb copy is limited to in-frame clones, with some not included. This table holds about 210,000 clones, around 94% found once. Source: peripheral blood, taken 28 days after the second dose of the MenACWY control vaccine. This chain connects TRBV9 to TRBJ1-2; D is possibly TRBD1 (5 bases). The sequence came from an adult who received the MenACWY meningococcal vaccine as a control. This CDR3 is CASSVAATAYGYTF. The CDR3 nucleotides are TGTGCCAGCAGCGTAGCCGCGACAGCTTATGGCTACACCTTC. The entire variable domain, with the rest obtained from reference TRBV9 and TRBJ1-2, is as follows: DSGVTQTPKHLITATGQRVTLRCSPRSGDLSVYWYQQSLDQGLQFLIQYYNGEERAKGNILERFSAQQFPDLHSELNLSSLELGDSALYFCASSVAATAYGYTFGSGTRLTVV.